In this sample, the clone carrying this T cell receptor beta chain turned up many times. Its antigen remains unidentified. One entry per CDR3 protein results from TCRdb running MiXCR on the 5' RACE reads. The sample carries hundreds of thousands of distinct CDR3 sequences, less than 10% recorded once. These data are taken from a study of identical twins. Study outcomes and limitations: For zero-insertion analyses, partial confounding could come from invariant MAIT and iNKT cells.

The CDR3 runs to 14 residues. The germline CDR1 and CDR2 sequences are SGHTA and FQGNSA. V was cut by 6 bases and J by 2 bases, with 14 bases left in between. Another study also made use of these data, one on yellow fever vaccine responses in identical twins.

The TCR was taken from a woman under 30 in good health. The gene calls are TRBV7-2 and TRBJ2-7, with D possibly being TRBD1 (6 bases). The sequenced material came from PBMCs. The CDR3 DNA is TGTGCCAGCAGTTATCAAAAGGGGGCCTACGAGCAGTACTTC. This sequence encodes CASSYQKGAYEQYF.